One and the same sample provided the 2 T cell receptor beta chains below, sequenced in a study of shared clonotypes between healthy human individuals (dated by TCRdb to between 2020 and 2021). Library creation used the immunoSEQ multiplex PCR assay. The source is immuneACCESS, and TCRdb retained only in-frame sequences with V and J called. Part of the clones is not carried over; for the studies checked, unresolved V genes explain less than half of this, and the remainder is unexplained. The sample records approximately 500,000 clones, 60% to 85% of which are singletons. The top ten constitute over 10% of the sample. Sequences were obtained from PBMCs. These receptors were collected from a woman in her 40s in good health. Some clones in this sample may be carry-over from other donors' samples.

The V gene is TRBV4-1, the J gene TRBJ2-1, with TRBD1 matching over 8 bases. The ends lost 2 bases at V and 1 base at J; junction bases unmatched: 4. Germline V gives CDR1 MGHRA, CDR2 YSYEKL. This CDR3 is built from 16 residues. The CDR3 reads CASSQPTGASYNEQFF. DNA of the CDR3: TGCGCCAGCAGCCAACCGACAGGGGCGTCCTACAATGAGCAGTTCTTC.

The chain carries TRBV15 and TRBJ2-7; D unclear. Trimming cost V 1 base and J 0 bases, with 10 bases left between them. CDR1 and CDR2 (germline): LNHNV, YYDKDF (reference sequence). The CDR3 totals 15 residues. The CDR3 DNA sequence: TGTGCCACCAGCAGAGGGCTGCCAAGCTCCTACGAGCAGTACTTC. It encodes CATSRGLPSSYEQYF.